Listed below are T cell receptor beta chains from one sample, sequenced in a study of blood T cell repertoires in COVID-19. This table comes from immunoSEQ multiplex PCR, and its TCRdb copy is limited to in-frame clones, with some not included. Of about 310,000 clones listed, about 90% are singletons. The sequenced material came from PBMCs or T cells enriched from blood (not recorded which). The receptors were gathered from a woman aged 25 to 45 who had recovered from COVID-19. The conserved cysteine and the conserved F or W are not part of the CDR3 here. The size field is filled for only some rows; it gives once, few, many or a size class.

v_call: TRBV7-6; clone_size: .; cdr3_aa: ASSSGTLHNEQF
v_call: TRBV16; clone_size: .; cdr3_aa: ASSQLYRTHTEAF
v_call: TRBV20-1; clone_size: .; cdr3_aa: SASLGLARYNEQF
v_call: TRBV15; clone_size: .; cdr3_aa: ATSRGREAYEQY
v_call: TRBV11-2; clone_size: .; cdr3_aa: ASSLAPNSPLH
v_call: TRBV27; clone_size: .; cdr3_aa: ASSQLAGYFSYEQY
v_call: TRBV9; clone_size: .; cdr3_aa: ASSAYLADTQY
v_call: TRBV9; clone_size: .; cdr3_aa: ASSVASQGSVNTEAF
v_call: TRBV5-1; clone_size: .; cdr3_aa: ASSTSGYEQY
v_call: TRBV2; clone_size: .; cdr3_aa: ASSELESGAEAF
v_call: TRBV15; clone_size: once; cdr3_aa: ATSRGRNGRYNEQF
v_call: TRBV28; clone_size: .; cdr3_aa: ASRGGQGARNEQF
v_call: TRBV4-2; clone_size: .; cdr3_aa: ASSPRGFGSGRPAGELF
v_call: TRBV28; clone_size: .; cdr3_aa: ASSPIELAQSSYEQY
v_call: TRBV9; clone_size: .; cdr3_aa: ASSPGTSTSREAF
v_call: TRBV11-2; clone_size: once; cdr3_aa: ASSLDVGGPYEQY
v_call: TRBV30; clone_size: .; cdr3_aa: AWSKSEETQY
v_call: TRBV25-1; clone_size: .; cdr3_aa: ASSETGRIYNEQF
v_call: TRBV4-2; clone_size: .; cdr3_aa: ASSVSGGSSYEQY
v_call: TRBV18; clone_size: .; cdr3_aa: ASSPQGQIGRNEQF
v_call: TRBV27; clone_size: once; cdr3_aa: ASSSEIGLAGAYEQY
v_call: TRBV5-5; clone_size: .; cdr3_aa: ASSLLSGGVNTEAF
v_call: TRBV18; clone_size: .; cdr3_aa: ASSPTGETEAF
v_call: TRBV5-4; clone_size: .; cdr3_aa: ASSLGLAGADTQY
v_call: TRBV7-9; clone_size: .; cdr3_aa: ASSLVDNPAPLMDEQF
v_call: TRBV4-1; clone_size: .; cdr3_aa: ASSQITGGGYEQY
v_call: TRBV10-3; clone_size: .; cdr3_aa: AISEPRGTGELF
v_call: TRBV19; clone_size: .; cdr3_aa: ASRDRSMNTEAF
v_call: TRBV28; clone_size: .; cdr3_aa: ASSFEAFEQF
v_call: TRBV19; clone_size: .; cdr3_aa: ASSITSGRRGIQF
v_call: TRBV6-5; clone_size: .; cdr3_aa: ASSLLAGGSYEQY
v_call: TRBV9; clone_size: .; cdr3_aa: ASSVDEGHGSGANVLT
v_call: TRBV2; clone_size: .; cdr3_aa: ASSKQGATDTQY
v_call: TRBV19; clone_size: .; cdr3_aa: ASSGPLMRQF
v_call: TRBV19; clone_size: .; cdr3_aa: ASSSTWDREYGYT
v_call: TRBV19; clone_size: .; cdr3_aa: ASRDISNQPQH
v_call: TRBV3-1/TRBV3-2; clone_size: .; cdr3_aa: ASSVRAGGGTDTQY
v_call: TRBV4-1; clone_size: .; cdr3_aa: ASSRVSRDFNTDTQY
v_call: TRBV4-1; clone_size: .; cdr3_aa: ASSQFRVSYEQY
v_call: TRBV27; clone_size: .; cdr3_aa: ASSSLGLAGDSPIYEQF
v_call: TRBV7-6; clone_size: .; cdr3_aa: ASSGGQVLYTEAF
v_call: TRBV19; clone_size: .; cdr3_aa: ASNRLASSNYNEQF
v_call: TRBV13; clone_size: .; cdr3_aa: ASSPRGLAQETQY
v_call: TRBV19; clone_size: .; cdr3_aa: ASNGLSSGANVLT
v_call: TRBV2; clone_size: .; cdr3_aa: ASTPNTPLGGTEAF
v_call: TRBV7-6; clone_size: few; cdr3_aa: ASSLAIGGSTDTQY
v_call: TRBV27; clone_size: .; cdr3_aa: ASSFLDRGSHEQF
v_call: TRBV7-3; clone_size: once; cdr3_aa: ASSLSGGRNEQF
v_call: TRBV19; clone_size: few; cdr3_aa: ASSHGQQTVYGYT
v_call: TRBV12-3/TRBV12-4; clone_size: .; cdr3_aa: ASSTGIGAF